Listed below are T cell receptor beta chains from one sample, sequenced in a study of T cell repertoires in cytomegalovirus infection. TCRdb reprocessed the reads with MiXCR, giving one entry per CDR3 protein. The sample holds approximately 76,000 distinct CDR3 sequences, 3.7% seen once. The sample was PBMCs. The receptors originated from a human donor in good health (CMV status not recorded). Some clones in this sample may be carry-over from other donors' samples. CDR3s include the opening cysteine and the closing phenylalanine or tryptophan. A D gene is named only where the DNA matches it firmly. The size entry is marked missing in some rows and otherwise reads once, few, many or a size class.

abundance	d_gene	v_gene	j_gene	CDR3nt	CDR3aa
many	TRBD1	TRBV7-2	TRBJ1-1	TGTGCCAGCAGCTTCTACAGGGGTGGTACTGAAGCTTTCTTT	CASSFYRGGTEAFF
many	-	TRBV4-3	TRBJ1-1	TGCGCCAGCAGCGTCTGGGGTCAGTTTGAAGCTTTCTTT	CASSVWGQFEAFF
many	TRBD1	TRBV28	TRBJ1-4	TGTGCCAGCAGTGTACAGGGGACTAATGAAAAACTGTTTTTT	CASSVQGTNEKLFF
many	-	TRBV7-2	TRBJ2-5	TGTGCCAGCCGCAGGCGGTCCCAAGAGACCCAGTACTTC	CASRRRSQETQYF
many	TRBD2	TRBV7-2	TRBJ2-3	TGTGCCAGCAGCTTAGCCGGCGGGGGGGCCGGGGATACGCAGTATTTT	CASSLAGGGAGDTQYF
many	-	TRBV6-5	TRBJ2-4	TGTGCCAGCAGTTTCAAAAACATTCAGTACTTC	CASSFKNIQYF
many	-	TRBV7-2	TRBJ2-1	TGTGCCAGCAGCTTAGGTTGGGGTTTCGAGCAGTTCTTC	CASSLGWGFEQFF
many	TRBD1	TRBV14	TRBJ1-1	TGTGCCAGCAGCCAGGACAGGGTGCAAGCTTTCTTT	CASSQDRVQAFF
many	TRBD1	TRBV29-1	TRBJ1-2	TGCAGCGTTGACCCGGACAGGGCCTATGGCTACACCTTC	CSVDPDRAYGYTF
once	TRBD1	TRBV7-2	TRBJ2-6	TGTGCCAGCAGCCGGGGACAGAGCTCTGGGGCCAACGTCCTGACTTTC	CASSRGQSSGANVLTF
many	-	TRBV6-6	TRBJ2-1	TGTGCCAGCAGTTACTATGGCGGCAAGACAAACAATGAGCAGTTCTTC	CASSYYGGKTNNEQFF
many	-	TRBV10-3	TRBJ2-7	TGTGCCATCAGAGCTCTGGACCTCTACGAGCAGTACTTC	CAIRALDLYEQYF
many	TRBD1	TRBV7-9	TRBJ1-2	TGTGCCAGCAGCTTCTCAGGGACAGTCCACGGCTACACCTTC	CASSFSGTVHGYTF
many	-	TRBV10-3	TRBJ1-6	TGTGCCATCAGTGATCCTGTTCCCGGTTCAGGTCTCCACTTT	CAISDPVPGSGLHF
many	-	TRBV12-3/TRBV12-4	TRBJ2-5	TGTGCCAGCAGTTTAAGAGGATTCCAGTACTTC	CASSLRGFQYF
-	-	TRBV6-6	TRBJ1-2	TGTGCCAGCAGTTACTCGATGCAGTCCTATGGCTACACCTTC	CASSYSMQSYGYTF
many	-	TRBV12-3/TRBV12-4	TRBJ1-1	TGTGCCAGCAGTTTGAACGGCCTGAACACTGAAGCTTTCTTT	CASSLNGLNTEAFF
many	-	TRBV19	TRBJ2-7	TGTGCCAGTAGTATAGGGGCAGGGTTTGGAGAAGAGCAGTACTTC	CASSIGAGFGEEQYF
many	-	TRBV6-5	TRBJ1-5	TGTGCCAGCAGCTCGACCTACGGGGGGCCCCAGCATTTT	CASSSTYGGPQHF
few	-	TRBV20-1	TRBJ2-7	TGCAGTGCTAGAGATTCCTTGGGGGCGGGCTACGAGCAGTACTTC	CSARDSLGAGYEQYF
many	-	TRBV28	TRBJ1-2	TGTGCCAGCAGTTTGGTGGGGTTGTCTGGCTACACCTTC	CASSLVGLSGYTF
many	-	TRBV20-1	TRBJ2-7	TGCAGTGCTAGGTGGGGGGCCTACGAGCAGTACTTC	CSARWGAYEQYF
many	-	TRBV6-2/TRBV6-3	TRBJ1-1	TGTGCCAGCAGCCCTGACTGGATCGAAGCTTTCTTT	CASSPDWIEAFF
many	-	TRBV2	TRBJ1-2	TGTGCCAGCAGTTATACAAGAGGGGTTTATGGCTACACCTTC	CASSYTRGVYGYTF
few	-	TRBV20-1	TRBJ1-2	TGCAGTGCTAGGATGATTTCAGGCGCCGACTATGGCTACACCTTC	CSARMISGADYGYTF
many	-	TRBV5-4	TRBJ2-1	TGTGCCAGCCATTCTCCTGGGTGGACGGCGCAGTTCTTC	CASHSPGWTAQFF
many	-	TRBV6-2/TRBV6-3	TRBJ1-1	TGTGCCAGCAGTTACCCGTACGAAAACAAGGGGGTTTTGAACACTGAAGCTTTCTTT	CASSYPYENKGVLNTEAFF
many	-	TRBV12-3/TRBV12-4	TRBJ1-5	TGTGCCAGCAGTTCTCGGGGGTCCGAGAGCAATCAGCCCCAGCATTTT	CASSSRGSESNQPQHF
many	-	TRBV7-9	TRBJ2-2	TGTGCCAGCAGCCTATCTGGGGGTTCCGGGGAGCTGTTTTTT	CASSLSGGSGELFF
many	TRBD1	TRBV27	TRBJ1-1	TGTGCCAGCAGTTTGACAGGGGCGCACACTGAAGCTTTCTTT	CASSLTGAHTEAFF
many	TRBD2	TRBV7-8	TRBJ2-6	TGTGCCAGCAGCTTTAGCGGGGGGCTCGGGGCCAACGTCCTGACTTTC	CASSFSGGLGANVLTF
many	-	TRBV12-3/TRBV12-4	TRBJ2-3	TGTGCCAGCAGTTTATCTAGCAGGGGCACAGATACGCAGTATTTT	CASSLSSRGTDTQYF
many	TRBD2	TRBV29-1	TRBJ2-7	TGCAGCGTTGAAGCCGGGGGGTACGAGCAGTACTTC	CSVEAGGYEQYF
many	-	TRBV6-5	TRBJ1-3	TGTGCCAGCAGTTACTCGATCACTGGAAACACCATATATTTT	CASSYSITGNTIYF
many	-	TRBV7-9	TRBJ1-1	TGTGCCAGCAGCTCAGAAACCCGGGGACGATTTACTGAAGCTTTCTTT	CASSSETRGRFTEAFF
many	-	TRBV4-1	TRBJ1-2	TGCGCCAGCAGCCAAAGCGTCCAGCCCTATGGCTACACCTTC	CASSQSVQPYGYTF
many	TRBD1	TRBV7-8	TRBJ1-1	TGTGCCAGCAGCCCCCGGGACAGTAACACTGAAGCTTTCTTT	CASSPRDSNTEAFF
many	-	TRBV7-2	TRBJ2-5	TGTGCCAGCAGTCATAGACTGAGAGAAGAGACCCAGTACTTC	CASSHRLREETQYF
many	-	TRBV6-1	TRBJ2-1	TGTGCCAGCAGTGAACCCAATGAGCAGTTCTTC	CASSEPNEQFF
many	TRBD1	TRBV7-2	TRBJ1-2	TGTGCCAGCAGCTCCAGGACAGGGGGATCTGGCTACACCTTC	CASSSRTGGSGYTF
many	-	TRBV28	TRBJ1-3	TGTGCCAGCAACACTAGGGAGACAGGCTCTGGAAACACCATATATTTT	CASNTRETGSGNTIYF
many	-	TRBV30	TRBJ1-1	TGTGCCTGGATTACCCGACGTAACACTGAAGCTTTCTTT	CAWITRRNTEAFF
many	TRBD2	TRBV7-3	TRBJ2-3	TGTGCCAGCAGCCCAATAGGACTAGCGGGGGGGGCAGATACGCAGTATTTT	CASSPIGLAGGADTQYF
many	-	TRBV4-1	TRBJ2-2	TGCGCCAGCAGCCTCCCGCGCGGGGAGCTGTTTTTT	CASSLPRGELFF
many	TRBD2	TRBV6-2/TRBV6-3	TRBJ2-3	TGTGCCAGCAGTTACATACGGGGGGGCCCCCCAGATACGCAGTATTTT	CASSYIRGGPPDTQYF
many	-	TRBV6-2/TRBV6-3	TRBJ1-1	TGTGCCAGCAGTTACCGGCTAGGCGGGGGCACTGAAGCTTTCTTT	CASSYRLGGGTEAFF